The 5 T cell receptor beta chains presented below share a single source sample, sequenced in a study of T cell responses to AZD1222 COVID-19 vaccine. Using immunoSEQ multiplex PCR, the repertoire was profiled, and TCRdb retains in-frame clones only, with some absent. This sample carries 55,000 to 80,000 clones, 76% of them seen once, and the ten largest clones take more than 13%. The sample consisted of peripheral blood, taken on day 0 of AZD1222 vaccination. All receptors derive from an adult in good health.

The chain uses TRBV13 and TRBJ2-5, with 8 positions matching TRBD1. The CDR3 consists of 15 residues. Trimming removed 5 bases from V and 5 bases from J; junction bases left unmatched: 10. Germline V CDR1 and CDR2: PRHDT, FYEKMQ (reference sequence). The chain's CDR3 is CASSVGRGQRETQYF. CDR3 coding DNA: TGTGCCAGCAGCGTCGGCAGGGGGCAGCGGGAGACCCAGTACTTC.

This chain uses TRBV18 with TRBJ2-3; D unresolved. In germline, CDR1 is KGHSH, CDR2 LQKENI. The CDR3 is 15 amino acids. V was cut by 3 bases and J by 0 bases, with 10 bases left in between. The CDR3 coding sequence is TGTGCCAGCTCACCGGAGTACCTTAGCACAGATACGCAGTATTTT. It specifies CASSPEYLSTDTQYF.

CDR3 nucleotide sequence: TGTGCCAGCAGTGATAGTTTAGGGTCTCAGTATTTT. This codes for CASSDSLGSQYF. The chain links TRBV2 to TRBJ2-3; D ambiguous. The V end lost 3 bases, the J end lost 12 bases, and 13 bases lay between the germline ends. The V gene's germline CDR1 is SNHLY and CDR2 FYNNEI. This CDR3 spans 12 amino acids.

The genes are TRBV29-1 and TRBJ2-5; 12 nucleotides line up with TRBD1. V shed 6 bases, J shed 4 bases, and the junction held 3 bases outside the gene matches. Per the germline V gene, CDR1 is SQVTM and CDR2 is ANQGSEA. There are 13 residues in the CDR3. This CDR3 reads CSVGDRGLETQYF. The CDR3 DNA reads as TGCAGCGTCGGGGACAGGGGGCTAGAGACCCAGTACTTC.

The chain is built from TRBV28 and TRBJ1-5; D might be TRBD1 (5 bases). The CDR3 totals 17 residues. V gave up 0 bases and J gave up 6 bases, with 18 bases separating them. Germline loops: CDR1 MDHEN, CDR2 SYDVKM. Here the CDR3 reads CASSLWSGGRRAQPQHF. CDR3 coding DNA: TGTGCCAGCAGTTTATGGTCGGGGGGTAGACGGGCTCAGCCCCAGCATTTT.